Listed here are 11 T cell receptor beta chains from one sample, sequenced in a study of T cells in Graves' hyperthyroidism and ophthalmopathy. Amplified regions were TCR beta CDR3 sequences from RNA transcripts. First-round RT-PCR of the TCR CDR3 relied on the HTBI primer set. TCRdb independently ran MiXCR on the multiplex PCR reads; one entry per CDR3 protein. The sample has about 46,000 distinct CDR3 sequences, roughly 49% seen once; the top ten hold approximately 30%. The sample comprised peripheral blood or thyroid tissue (not recorded which). These receptor sequences come from a woman in her forties or fifties with Graves' hyperthyroidism.

The table lists this clonotype with many counts. The chain couples TRBV20-1 to TRBJ2-5; D is perhaps TRBD2 (6 bases). Germline V gene data show CDR1 as DFQATT and CDR2 as SNEGSKA (reference sequence). This CDR3 region has 12 residues. Deletions cut 6 bases from V and 5 bases from J, with 13 bases between. The CDR3 DNA follows: TGCAGTGCCATCGGGAGCGGGGAGACCCAGTACTTC. It translates to CSAIGSGETQYF.

The J gene is TRBJ2-7, the V gene TRBV5-1, with D perhaps TRBD1 (5 bases). CDR1 SGHRS and CDR2 YFSETQ come from the germline V gene. The CDR3 consists of 14 residues. V was clipped by 5 bases and J by 0 bases, with 12 bases between them. The CDR3 sequence is CASRYDTGSYEQYF. The CDR3 DNA reads as TGCGCCAGCAGATATGACACAGGCTCCTACGAGCAGTACTTC.

In its sample, this clonotype is medium-sized. J is TRBJ1-5 and V is TRBV10-3; the D is unclear. CDR3 length: 13 amino acids. Looked up from germline, CDR1 is ENHRY and CDR2 is SYGVKD. Trimming stripped 7 bases from V and 6 bases from J, with 13 bases between. CDR3 sequence: CAITRGEGQPQHF. For the CDR3, the DNA is TGTGCCATCACCCGGGGAGAGGGTCAGCCCCAGCATTTT.

This clonotype has more than one count but fewer than ten. V is TRBV11-2 and J is TRBJ2-7, with D uncertain. V was trimmed by 3 bases and J by 3 bases, leaving 9 bases between them. This CDR3 has 13 amino acids. Germline loops: CDR1 SGHAT, CDR2 FQNNGV. CDR3 region: CASSFGSNYEQYF. The CDR3 DNA reads as TGTGCCAGCAGCTTCGGCAGCAACTACGAGCAGTACTTC.

The chain uses TRBV20-1 and TRBJ1-1; D not resolved. Trimming shortened V by 0 bases and J by 3 bases, and 5 bases separated the two germline ends. CDR1 and CDR2 from the germline V gene are DFQATT and SNEGSKA (reference sequence). The CDR3 runs to 12 residues. CDR3 in DNA: TGCAGTGCTAGAGATACGGACACTGAAGCTTTCTTT. This codes for CSARDTDTEAFF.

This clonotype was counted at least ten times. The chain has TRBV5-4 and TRBJ1-6, with D maybe TRBD1 (5 bases). The CDR3 loop spans 15 amino acids. Germline V gene sequence: CDR1 SGHNT, CDR2 YYREEE (reference sequence). V gave up 0 bases and J gave up 8 bases, with 12 bases separating them. The CDR3 here is CASSLDARAYSPLHF. The CDR3 bases are TGTGCCAGCAGCTTGGATGCCAGGGCTTATTCACCCCTCCACTTT.

Comment on this clonotype: This may be a read error, as it is one base from a much larger clone. The genes are TRBV28 and TRBJ2-5, with 11 positions matching TRBD2. From germline, CDR1 is MDHEN and CDR2 SYDVKM. J gave up 2 bases and V 5 bases, and 4 bases lay outside the gene matches. This CDR3 has 15 amino acids. This chain's CDR3 is CASSPRLAGQETQYF. CDR3 bases: TGTGCCAGCAGTCCCAGACTAGCGGGACAAGAGACCCAGTACTTC.

This clonotype was observed at least ten times. The rearrangement links TRBV12-3 or TRBV12-4 to TRBJ2-2, with D possibly TRBD2 on 6 matching bases. V was clipped by 5 bases and J by 0 bases, with 19 bases between them. The CDR3 loop spans 18 amino acids. CDR3 DNA sequence: TGTGCCAGCAGTGACCCTAGCGCCCAGGTCGCGAACACCGGGGAGCTGTTTTTT. Translated: CASSDPSAQVANTGELFF.

This clonotype appeared many times. The V call is TRBV5-1, the J call TRBJ2-7; 8 bases line up with TRBD2. CDR1 SGHRS and CDR2 YFSETQ come from the germline V gene. The CDR3 is 14 residues long. The junction had 3 bases not matched to a gene; V was cut back by 4 bases and J by 0 bases. The CDR3 coding sequence is TGCGCCAGCAGCGCAGCGGGAGACTCCTACGAGCAGTACTTC. Encoded protein: CASSAAGDSYEQYF.

Details on this clonotype: A read error may be the cause here, since a much bigger clone is one base away. The chain employs TRBV20-1 and TRBJ2-3; possible D gene TRBD2, 6 bases. The germline V and J ends were trimmed by 5 bases and 6 bases, with 18 bases remaining between them. Germline-derived CDR1 and CDR2 are DFQATT and SNEGSKA (reference sequence). The CDR3 is 14 residues long. CDR3 DNA sequence: TGCAGTGCTTCCTATAATCGGGAGTCTGATACGCAGTATTTT. Translation gives CSASYNRESDTQYF.

CDR3 sequence: CASSSRSGGTGELFF. DNA for the CDR3: TGTGCCAGCAGCTCACGGTCAGGAGGGACCGGGGAGCTGTTTTTT. V gene TRBV7-3 combines with J gene TRBJ2-2; tentative D call: TRBD2 (6 bases). The length of the CDR3 is 15 residues. Trimming shortened V by 4 bases and J by 5 bases, and 14 bases separated the two germline ends. Germline V lookup: CDR1 SGHTA, CDR2 FQGTGA. Supplemented by reference TRBV7-3 and TRBJ2-2, the full variable domain reads GAGVSQTPSNKVTEKGKYVELRCDPISGHTALYWYRQSLGQGPEFLIYFQGTGAADDSGLPNDRFFAVRPEGSVSTLKIQRTERGDSAVYLCASSSRSGGTGELFFGEGSRLTVL.